The present entry profiles one T cell receptor (beta chain) with its context. Its target is unknown. This specimen belongs to a study of human T cells and chemical hapten exposure. Study-level results: Expanded TCRs clustered into significantly more large CDR3 similarity groups than controls, the analysis revealed.

TCRdb ran MiXCR on the RACE reads and lists one entry per CDR3 protein. The table includes 380,000 or so distinct CDR3 sequences, 4% to 5.5% detected once. Trimming took 6 bases from V and 9 from J; bases not matched to a gene: 10. Germline CDR1 is LNHDA and CDR2 is SQIVND (reference sequence). There are 14 residues in the CDR3. Documented time point: patch test 1, 2 weeks after DPC sensitization. Regarding treatment: therapeutic diphenylcyclopropenone sensitization with weekly scalp DPC. The chain has TRBV19 and TRBJ1-2; 10 bases are a match to TRBD1. This TCR derives from a woman aged 50 to 60 with alopecia areata. Some clones in this sample may be carry-over from other donors' samples. The input for sequencing was whole blood, taken in connection with sensitization to the hapten diphenylcyclopropenone (DPC). The CDR3 loop is CASRTGTGDLSYTF. The DNA for the CDR3 is TGTGCCAGTAGAACCGGGACAGGGGATTTGAGCTACACCTTC.